The following is a T cell receptor beta chain sequence with its context. Isolated per sample were at least 6.5 million PBMCs. For the second PCR, which ran for roughly 7 to 11 cycles, a sample-barcoded 5' primer and a J-beta primer mix were used. The yield of each sample was at least 2.5 million CDR3-containing paired-end reads. A single record per CDR3 protein comes from TCRdb applying MiXCR to the 5' RACE reads. The sample carries approximately 800,000 distinct CDR3 sequences, roughly three fifths recorded once. Deletions cut 6 bases from V and 1 base from J, with 7 bases between. CDR1 is MNHEY and CDR2 is SMNVEV in the germline V gene (reference sequence). CDR3 length equals 13 residues. This sample was included in a study of blood T cells in healthy people across ages.

This rearrangement joins TRBV27 to TRBJ1-5; D uncertain. This receptor was obtained from a man aged 35-49 years in good health. The sample was blood. For the CDR3, the DNA is TGTGCCAGCAGGAGACACAGCAATCAGCCCCAGCATTTT. Protein: CASRRHSNQPQHF.